This TCR beta chain is from a study of T-cell reconstitution after alpha-beta-depleted transplantation in children. V lost 0 bases and J lost 0, with 6 bases in between. There are 14 residues in the CDR3. Germline assignment: CDR1 SGHRS and CDR2 YFSETQ. Regarding the study as a whole: Elevated TCRbeta diversity at day 60 was traced, in some patients, to surviving recipient T cells and thymic progenitors. In patients about two months after transplant, alpha-beta T cells reportedly arose from several hundred expanded graft clones. At the one-year point after transplant, T-cell counts and TCRbeta diversity were found to come mostly from T cells that had been newly produced.

As for this clonotype: The antigen remains undetermined.

TCRbeta library construction was performed incorporating unique molecular identifiers. TCRdb reprocessed the PCR reads via MiXCR and lists one record per CDR3 protein. The profile shows 85,000 to 120,000 distinct CDR3 sequences, roughly 7.6% of them singletons. This clonotype originated in a boy aged 2-15 years with acute lymphoblastic leukemia, due to receive a stem cell transplant. This material consisted of PBMCs, taken before TCRalphabeta/CD19-depleted stem cell transplant. This chain connects TRBV5-1 to TRBJ1-2; D is ambiguous. CDR3 protein: CASSLVTANYGYTF. The CDR3 DNA reads as TGCGCCAGCAGCTTGGTTACGGCTAACTATGGCTACACCTTC.